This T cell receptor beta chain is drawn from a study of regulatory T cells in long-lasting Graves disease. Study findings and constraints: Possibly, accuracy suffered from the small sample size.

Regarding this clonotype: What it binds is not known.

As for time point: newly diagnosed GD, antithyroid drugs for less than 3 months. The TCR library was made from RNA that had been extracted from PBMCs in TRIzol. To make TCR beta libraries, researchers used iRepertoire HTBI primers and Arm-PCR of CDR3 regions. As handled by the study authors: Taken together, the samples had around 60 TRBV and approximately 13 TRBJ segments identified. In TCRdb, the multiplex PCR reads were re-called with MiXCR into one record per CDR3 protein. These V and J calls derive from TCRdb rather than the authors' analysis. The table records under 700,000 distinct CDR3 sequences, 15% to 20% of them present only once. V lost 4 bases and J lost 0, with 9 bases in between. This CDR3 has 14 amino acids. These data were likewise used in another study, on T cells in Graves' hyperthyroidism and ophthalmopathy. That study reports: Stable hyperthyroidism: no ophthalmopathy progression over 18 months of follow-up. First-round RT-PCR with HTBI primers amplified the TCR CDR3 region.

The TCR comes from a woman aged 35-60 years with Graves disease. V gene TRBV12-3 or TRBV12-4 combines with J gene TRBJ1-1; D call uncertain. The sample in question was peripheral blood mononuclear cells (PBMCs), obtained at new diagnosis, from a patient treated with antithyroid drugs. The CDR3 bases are TGTGCCAGCAGTTACTCGGCTATGAACACTGAAGCTTTCTTT. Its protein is CASSYSAMNTEAFF.